The 7 T cell receptor beta chains below come from one sample, sequenced in a study of blood T cell repertoires in COVID-19. Here immunoSEQ multiplex PCR was the method, and the copy in TCRdb shows in-frame clones only, minus some. The table has 59,000 or so clones, approximately 85% seen once; the top ten hold around 13%. Sequencing was carried out using peripheral blood. The receptors were gathered from a human donor in a cohort sampled during active COVID-19.

The genes are TRBV14 and TRBJ2-1, with TRBD1 matching over 12 bases. Germline values: CDR1 SGHDN, CDR2 FVKESK. The V segment lost 4 bases and the J segment 5 bases; nucleotides outside the gene matches: 21. The CDR3 is made up of 21 amino acids. CDR3 region: CASSRMKPRRDRGLRNNEQFF. The CDR3 DNA follows: TGTGCCAGCAGCCGTATGAAACCCCGCCGGGACAGGGGGCTTCGGAACAATGAGCAGTTCTTC.

The genes are TRBV3-1 (or the pseudogene TRBV3-2) and TRBJ1-3; 8 nucleotides agree with TRBD1. Germline assignment: CDR1 LGHDT and CDR2 YNNKEL (reference sequence). Trimming took 5 bases from V and 3 from J; bases not matched to a gene: 12. This CDR3 is 17 amino acids long. CDR3 DNA sequence: TGTGCCAGCAGCTCCCTCGGACAGGGAAGTATTGGAAACACCATATATTTT. It encodes CASSSLGQGSIGNTIYF.

This rearrangement joins TRBV19 to TRBJ1-1; D is unresolved. The ends were cut back, 4 bases at V and 4 bases at J, with 16 bases in the middle. This CDR3 spans 15 amino acids. Looked up from germline, CDR1 is LNHDA and CDR2 is SQIVND (reference sequence). The CDR3 sequence: CASSTYPREGTEAFF. The CDR3 coding sequence is TGTGCCAGTAGTACCTATCCGAGGGAGGGCACTGAAGCTTTCTTT.

This clone has at least ten counts. The chain combines TRBV10-3 with TRBJ1-6; 7 bases line up with TRBD1. From germline, CDR1 is ENHRY and CDR2 SYGVKD. This CDR3 contains 13 residues. V lost 3 bases to trimming and J lost 11 bases; unmatched junction nucleotides: 4. CDR3 sequence (DNA): TGTGCCATCAGTGACGGCAGGGGGACACCCCTCCACTTT. Translated: CAISDGRGTPLHF.

V and J are TRBV7-7 and TRBJ2-1; 11 positions match TRBD2. This CDR3 is 16 amino acids long. V was clipped by 4 bases and J by 5 bases; unmatched bases: 7. Germline assignment: CDR1 SSHAT and CDR2 FNYEAQ (reference sequence). The CDR3 here is CASSSTSGGPNNEQFF. For the CDR3, the DNA is TGTGCCAGCAGCTCAACTAGCGGGGGCCCGAACAATGAGCAGTTCTTC.

This clone appeared once. This rearrangement joins TRBV6-6 to TRBJ2-1; TRBD1 matches at 9 bases. The CDR3 loop spans 14 amino acids. Germline V gives CDR1 MNHNY, CDR2 SVGAGI (reference sequence). Trimming at V came to 6 bases and at J to 8 bases, leaving 8 bases not matched to a gene. CDR3 bases: TGTGCCAGCAGCCCAATACAGGGGGCCTATGAGCAGTTCTTC. This codes for CASSPIQGAYEQFF.

The chain links TRBV6-1 to TRBJ2-7, with unresolved D. The germline V and J ends were trimmed by 0 bases and 2 bases, with 8 bases remaining between them. The CDR3 has 14 amino acids. Germline V gene sequence: CDR1 MNHNS, CDR2 SASEGT. The CDR3 nucleotides read TGTGCCAGCAGTGAAGCTCTTTTTACCTACGAGCAGTACTTC. This encodes CASSEALFTYEQYF.